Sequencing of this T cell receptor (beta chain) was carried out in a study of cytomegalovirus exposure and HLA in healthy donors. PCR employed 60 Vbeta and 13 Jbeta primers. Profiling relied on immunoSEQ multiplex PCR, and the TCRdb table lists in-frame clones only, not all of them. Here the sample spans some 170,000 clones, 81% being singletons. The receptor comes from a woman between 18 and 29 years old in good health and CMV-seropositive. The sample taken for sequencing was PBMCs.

This chain's CDR3 is CASSQAQPGGANEKLFF. The CDR3 DNA reads as TGCGCCAGCAGTCAAGCACAGCCGGGGGGGGCTAATGAAAAACTGTTTTTT. This chain connects TRBV5-1 to TRBJ1-4, with a tentative D call TRBD1 (5 bases). The length of the CDR3 is 17 residues. CDR1 SGHRS and CDR2 YFSETQ come from the germline V gene. Trimming left V 5 bases short and J 3 bases short, with 20 bases between.